This T cell receptor (beta chain) appears in the sequencing data of a study of T cell responses to AZD1222 COVID-19 vaccine. Deletions cut 2 bases from V and 4 bases from J, with 12 bases between. CDR1 and CDR2 from the germline V gene are MRHNA and SNTAGT. The CDR3 is 16 residues long. Points on this clone: Its antigen is unidentified.

Sequencing was performed with immunoSEQ multiplex PCR; in TCRdb, only in-frame clones are kept and a portion is missing. The sample holds approximately 160,000 clones, 75% to 90% seen once. Study-level points and caveats: Donor demographics were predominantly white British with a female majority; clonal diversity may be underestimated. Recipients of two AZD1222 doses showed rising Spike-specific TCR breadth and depth. Nearly half of the spike-specific TCRs reportedly recognize variant regions that carry no mutations. With dominance at 160-218 and 743-854, vaccine-associated CD4 TCRs spanned spike.

This receptor was identified in an adult in good health. The chain combines TRBV6-4 with TRBJ2-6; D could derive from TRBD1 or TRBD2 (5 bases each). The source was peripheral blood, collected on day 0 of AZD1222 vaccination. The CDR3 bases are TGTGCCAGCAGTGACGCAGGGACCGTGGGGGCCAACGTCCTGACTTTC. Translated, it gives CASSDAGTVGANVLTF.